This TCR beta chain was observed in a study of blood T cell repertoires in COVID-19. Study information: Acute-phase and convalescent COVID-19 samples originated in the United States, Italy and Spain. T cells, B-cell-depleted T cells, or PBMCs provided the cDNA or gDNA that served as material.

As originally analysed: Amplifying reference gene primers gave estimates of nucleated cell counts. This table comes from immunoSEQ multiplex PCR, and its TCRdb copy is limited to in-frame clones, with some not included. The DNA gave D and trimming, while V, J and clone size come from that table. The sample shows roughly 380,000 clones, around nine tenths of them seen only once. Seattle patients were enrolled during active infection and followed longitudinally. V dropped 2 bases and J dropped 2 bases, with 6 bases sitting between them. There are 13 residues in the CDR3. The TCR comes from a woman aged 40 to 50 with COVID-19, enrolled during active disease. The sequencing input was peripheral blood. The genes are TRBV12-3 or TRBV12-4 and TRBJ1-2; no definite D call. CDR3 sequence: CASSLRENYGYTF. In DNA form, the CDR3 reads TGTGCCAGCAGTTTACGAGAAAACTATGGCTACACCTTC.